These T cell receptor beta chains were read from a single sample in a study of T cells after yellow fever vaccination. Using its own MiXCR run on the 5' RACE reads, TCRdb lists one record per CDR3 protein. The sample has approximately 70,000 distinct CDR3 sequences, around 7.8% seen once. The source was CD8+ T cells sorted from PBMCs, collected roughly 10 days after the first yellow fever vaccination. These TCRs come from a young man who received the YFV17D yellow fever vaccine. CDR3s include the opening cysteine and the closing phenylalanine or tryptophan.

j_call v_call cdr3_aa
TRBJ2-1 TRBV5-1 CASSLSSNEQFF
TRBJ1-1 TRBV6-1 CASNPGGGTEAFF
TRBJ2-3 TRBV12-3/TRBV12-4 CASSPGTGVTDTQYF
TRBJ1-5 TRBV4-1 CASSQDTGSNQPQHF
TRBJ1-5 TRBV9 CASSEGTANGPQHF
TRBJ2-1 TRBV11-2 CASSPGGEGYEQFF
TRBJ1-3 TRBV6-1 CASRSRGLVGNTIYF
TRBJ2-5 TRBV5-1 CASALGTSGETQYF
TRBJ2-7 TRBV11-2 CASSFPGQGVSSYEQYF
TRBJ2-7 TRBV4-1 CASSQDRSTKVRRYF
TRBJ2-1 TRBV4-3 CASSQEVAGVYNEQFF
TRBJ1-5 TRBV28 CASRGVSNQPQHF
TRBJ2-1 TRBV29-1 CSVSGSQSYNEQFF
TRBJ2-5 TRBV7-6 CASSPDGAGLETQYF
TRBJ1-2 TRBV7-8 CASSPGTGGSNYGYTF
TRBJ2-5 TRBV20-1 CSARTARVWYF
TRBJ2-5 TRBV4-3 CASIPRERGGEETQYF
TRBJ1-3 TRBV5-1 CASSSVSGNTIYF
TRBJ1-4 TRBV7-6 CASSLAPEGGKLFF
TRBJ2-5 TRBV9 CASSFRGGSQETQYF
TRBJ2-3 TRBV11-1 CASSLGGRGHDTQYF
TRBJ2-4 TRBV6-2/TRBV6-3 CASSYFPLAKNIQYF
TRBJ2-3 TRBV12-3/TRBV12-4 CASSLTDTDTQYF
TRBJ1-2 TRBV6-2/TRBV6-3 CASSLARVRLGYTF
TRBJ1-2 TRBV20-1 CSARAQDRGPPNYGYTF
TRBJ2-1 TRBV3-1 CASSQGSGVSSYNEQFF
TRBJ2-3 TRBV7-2 CASSLALAISTDTQYF
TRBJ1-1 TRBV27 CASSPIGRGLANTEAFF
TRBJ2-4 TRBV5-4 CASSDVAEEQNIQYF
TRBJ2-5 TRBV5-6 CASSLAGRVREDQYF
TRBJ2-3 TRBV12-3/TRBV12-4 CASSGGASTDTQYF
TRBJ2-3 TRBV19 CASAPARLRDTQYF
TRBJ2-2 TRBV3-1 CASSQRGRDGELFF
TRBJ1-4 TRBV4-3 CASSQAADRGATNEKLFF
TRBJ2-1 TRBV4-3 CASSQDFGEKEQFF
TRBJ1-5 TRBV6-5 CASSYGPHQPRHF
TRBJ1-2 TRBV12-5 CASGLGTGVGTSVF
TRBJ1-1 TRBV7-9 CASSPPDRESPEAFF
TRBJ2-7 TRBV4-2 CASSQVVTYEQYF
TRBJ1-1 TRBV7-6 CASSHPNRGKGTEAFF
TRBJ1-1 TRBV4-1 CASSAHSTGGVEAFF